The present T cell receptor (beta chain) was sequenced within a study of blood T cell repertoires in COVID-19. Sequenced by immunoSEQ multiplex PCR; TCRdb stores in-frame clones only, minus some. The repertoire consists of around 82,000 clones, with about nine tenths occurring once and the leading ten covering less than 15%. CDR1 SGHTA and CDR2 FQGTGA come from the germline V gene. The CDR3 contains 16 residues. J was trimmed by 4 bases and V by 5 bases; bases with no gene match: 7. The chain recombines TRBV7-3 with TRBJ2-2, with 10 bases aligning to TRBD1. The receptor's source is an older man with active or convalescent COVID-19. The material sequenced was peripheral blood. For the CDR3, the DNA is TGTGCCAGCAGCCCGGGACAGGGGTTCGGCACCGGGGAGCTGTTTTTT. It yields the protein CASSPGQGFGTGELFF.